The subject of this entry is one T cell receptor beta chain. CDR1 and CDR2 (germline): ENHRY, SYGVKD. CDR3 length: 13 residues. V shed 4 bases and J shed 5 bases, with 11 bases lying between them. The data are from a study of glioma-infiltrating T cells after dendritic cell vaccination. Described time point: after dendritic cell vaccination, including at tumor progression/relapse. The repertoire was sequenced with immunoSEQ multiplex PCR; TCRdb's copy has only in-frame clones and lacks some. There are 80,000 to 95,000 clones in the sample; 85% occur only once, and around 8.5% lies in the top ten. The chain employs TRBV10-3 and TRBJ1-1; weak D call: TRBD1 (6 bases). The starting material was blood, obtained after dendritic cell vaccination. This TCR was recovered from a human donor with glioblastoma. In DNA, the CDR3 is TGTGCCATCAGTGTTCTGGGGGCGACTGAAGCTTTCTTT. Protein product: CAISVLGATEAFF.